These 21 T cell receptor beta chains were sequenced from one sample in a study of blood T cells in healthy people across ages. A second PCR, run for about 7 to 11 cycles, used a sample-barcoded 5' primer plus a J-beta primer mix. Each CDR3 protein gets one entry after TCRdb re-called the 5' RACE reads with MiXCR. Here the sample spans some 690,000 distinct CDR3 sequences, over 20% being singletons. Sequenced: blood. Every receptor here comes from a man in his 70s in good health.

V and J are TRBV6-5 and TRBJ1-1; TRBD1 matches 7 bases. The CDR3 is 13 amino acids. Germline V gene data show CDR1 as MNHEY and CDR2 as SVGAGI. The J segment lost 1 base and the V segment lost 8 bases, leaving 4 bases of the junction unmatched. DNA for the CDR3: TGTGCCAGCCGGGGACAGAAGAACACTGAAGCTTTCTTT. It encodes CASRGQKNTEAFF.

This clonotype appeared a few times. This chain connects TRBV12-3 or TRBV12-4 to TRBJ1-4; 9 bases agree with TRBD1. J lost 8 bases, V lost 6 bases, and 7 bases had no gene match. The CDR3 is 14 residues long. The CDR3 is CASRNRGLGEKLFF. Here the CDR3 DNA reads TGTGCCAGCAGAAACAGGGGGCTGGGCGAAAAACTGTTTTTT.

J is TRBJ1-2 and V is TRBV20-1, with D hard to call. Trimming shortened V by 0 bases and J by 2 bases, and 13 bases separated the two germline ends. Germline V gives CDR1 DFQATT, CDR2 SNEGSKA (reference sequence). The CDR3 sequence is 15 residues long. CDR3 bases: TGCAGTGCTAGAGACCCCTTCATCGGGAACTATGGCTACACCTTC. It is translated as CSARDPFIGNYGYTF.

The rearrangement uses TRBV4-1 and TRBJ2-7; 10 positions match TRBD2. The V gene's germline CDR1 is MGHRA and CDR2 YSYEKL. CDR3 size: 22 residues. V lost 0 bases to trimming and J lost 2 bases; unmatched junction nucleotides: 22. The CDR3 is CASSQEVQPTWASGGPAYEQYF. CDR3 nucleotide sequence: TGCGCCAGCAGCCAAGAAGTTCAGCCCACCTGGGCTAGCGGGGGTCCCGCCTACGAGCAGTACTTC.

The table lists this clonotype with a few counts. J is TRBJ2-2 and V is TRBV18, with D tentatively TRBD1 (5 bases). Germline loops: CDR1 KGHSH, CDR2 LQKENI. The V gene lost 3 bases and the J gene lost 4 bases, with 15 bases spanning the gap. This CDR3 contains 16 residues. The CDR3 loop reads CASSPIAGMGTGELFF. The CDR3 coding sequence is TGTGCCAGCTCACCCATTGCAGGGATGGGCACCGGGGAGCTGTTTTTT.

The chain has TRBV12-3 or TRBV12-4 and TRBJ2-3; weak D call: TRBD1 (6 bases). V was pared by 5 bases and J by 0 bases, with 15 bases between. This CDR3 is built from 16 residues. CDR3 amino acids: CASSDDRLPSTDTQYF. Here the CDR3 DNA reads TGTGCCAGCAGTGACGACAGGCTCCCGAGCACAGATACGCAGTATTTT.

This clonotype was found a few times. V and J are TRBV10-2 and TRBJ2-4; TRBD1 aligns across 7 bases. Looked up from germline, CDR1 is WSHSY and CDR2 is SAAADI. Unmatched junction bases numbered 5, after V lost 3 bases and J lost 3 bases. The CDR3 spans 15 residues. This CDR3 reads CASSDLGGSKNIQYF. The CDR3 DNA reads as TGCGCCAGCAGTGATTTAGGGGGCAGCAAAAACATTCAGTACTTC.

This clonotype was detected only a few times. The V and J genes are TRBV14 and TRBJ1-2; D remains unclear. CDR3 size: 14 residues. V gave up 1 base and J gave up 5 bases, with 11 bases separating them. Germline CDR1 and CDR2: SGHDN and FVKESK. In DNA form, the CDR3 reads TGTGCCAGCAGCCAAGCACACCTGTGGTATGGCTACACCTTC. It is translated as CASSQAHLWYGYTF.

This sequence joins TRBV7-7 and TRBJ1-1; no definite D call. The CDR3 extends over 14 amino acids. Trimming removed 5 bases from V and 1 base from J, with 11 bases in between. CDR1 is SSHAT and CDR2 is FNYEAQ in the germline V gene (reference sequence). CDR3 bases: TGTGCCAGCAGCAAGTTAACAGAGAACACTGAAGCTTTCTTT. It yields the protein CASSKLTENTEAFF.

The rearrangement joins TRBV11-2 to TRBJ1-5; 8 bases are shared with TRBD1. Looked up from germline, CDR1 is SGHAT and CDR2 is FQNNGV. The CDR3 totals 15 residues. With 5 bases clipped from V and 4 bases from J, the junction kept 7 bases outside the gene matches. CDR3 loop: CASSPQTGENQPQHF. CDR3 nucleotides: TGTGCCAGCAGCCCCCAGACAGGGGAAAATCAGCCCCAGCATTTT.

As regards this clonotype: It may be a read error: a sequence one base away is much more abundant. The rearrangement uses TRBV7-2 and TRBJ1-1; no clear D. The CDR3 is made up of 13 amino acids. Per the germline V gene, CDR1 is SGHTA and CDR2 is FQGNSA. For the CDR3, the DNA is TGTGCCCGCAGCTCCAGGACGCACTCTGAAGCTTTCTTT. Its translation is CARSSRTHSEAFF.

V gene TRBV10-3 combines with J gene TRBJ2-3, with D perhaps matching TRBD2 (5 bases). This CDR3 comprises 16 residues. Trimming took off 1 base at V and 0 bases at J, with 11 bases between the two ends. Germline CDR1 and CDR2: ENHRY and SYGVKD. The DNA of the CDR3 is TGTGCCATCAGTGAGTTTCTAGCCAGTAGCACAGATACGCAGTATTTT. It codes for CAISEFLASSTDTQYF.

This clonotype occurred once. This CDR3 reads CASSPVYRNTEAFF. The CDR3 coding sequence is TGTGCCAGCTCACCGGTTTACAGGAACACTGAAGCTTTCTTT. The chain combines TRBV18 with TRBJ1-1; D is unresolved. The V end lost 3 bases, the J end lost 1 base, and 9 bases lay between the germline ends. CDR1 is KGHSH, CDR2 LQKENI, per germline. CDR3 size: 14 residues.

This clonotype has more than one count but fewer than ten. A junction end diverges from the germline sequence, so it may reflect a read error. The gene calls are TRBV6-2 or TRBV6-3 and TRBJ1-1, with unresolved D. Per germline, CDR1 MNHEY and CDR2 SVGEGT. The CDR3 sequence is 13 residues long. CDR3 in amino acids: CASGYGQVGEAFF. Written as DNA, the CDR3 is TGTGCCAGCGGTTACGGGCAGGTCGGCGAAGCTTTCTTT.

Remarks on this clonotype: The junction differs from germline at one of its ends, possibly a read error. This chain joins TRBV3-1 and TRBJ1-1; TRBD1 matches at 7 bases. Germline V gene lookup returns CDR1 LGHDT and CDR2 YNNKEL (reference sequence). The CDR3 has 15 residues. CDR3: CASRAGGRVNTGAFF. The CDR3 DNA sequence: TGTGCCAGTCGGGCAGGGGGGAGGGTGAACACTGGAGCTTTCTTT.

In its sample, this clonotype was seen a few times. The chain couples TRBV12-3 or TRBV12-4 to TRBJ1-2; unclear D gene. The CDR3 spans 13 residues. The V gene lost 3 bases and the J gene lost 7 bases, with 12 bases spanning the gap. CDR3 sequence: CASSLHSSGGYTF. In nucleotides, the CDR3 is TGTGCCAGCAGTTTGCACAGCTCCGGTGGCTACACCTTC.

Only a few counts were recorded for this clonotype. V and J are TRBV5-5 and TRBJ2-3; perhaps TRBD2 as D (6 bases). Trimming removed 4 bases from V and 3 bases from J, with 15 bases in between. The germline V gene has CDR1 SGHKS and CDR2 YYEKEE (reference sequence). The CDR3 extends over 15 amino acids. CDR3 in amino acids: CASSRTSRSTDTQYF. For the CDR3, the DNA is TGTGCCAGCAGCCGTACTAGCAGGAGTACAGATACGCAGTATTTT. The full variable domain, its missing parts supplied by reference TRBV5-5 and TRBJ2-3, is DAGVTQSPTHLIKTRGQQVTLRCSPISGHKSVSWYQQVLGQGPQFIFQYYEKEERGRGNFPDRFSARQFPNYSSELNVNALLLGDSALYLCASSRTSRSTDTQYFGPGTRLTVL.

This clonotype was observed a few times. The CDR3 DNA reads TGTGCCAGCAGTCTTATAGCGGGGGGGAAAGAGACCCAGTACTTC. Residues: CASSLIAGGKETQYF. The chain recombines TRBV12-3 or TRBV12-4 with TRBJ2-7; 11 bases fit TRBD2. The end of the DNA aligns better with TRBJ2-5, so the J call may be wrong. The CDR3 covers 15 residues.

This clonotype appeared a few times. The CDR3 spells CASSVATGFSPLHF. CDR3 sequence (DNA): TGTGCCAGCAGCGTAGCTACTGGGTTTTCACCCCTCCACTTT. The chain couples TRBV9 to TRBJ1-6, with no clear D. The V end was cut by 0 bases, the J end by 9 bases, with 10 bases between. Germline V gives CDR1 SGDLS, CDR2 YYNGEE. This CDR3 spans 14 amino acids. Full variable domain (missing parts from reference TRBV9 and TRBJ1-6): DSGVTQTPKHLITATGQRVTLRCSPRSGDLSVYWYQQSLDQGLQFLIQYYNGEERAKGNILERFSAQQFPDLHSELNLSSLELGDSALYFCASSVATGFSPLHFGNGTRLTVT.

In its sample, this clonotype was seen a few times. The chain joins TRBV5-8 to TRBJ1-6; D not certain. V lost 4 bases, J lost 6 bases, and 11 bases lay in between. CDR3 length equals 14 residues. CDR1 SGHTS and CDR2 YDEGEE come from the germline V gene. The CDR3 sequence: CASSIRAPNSPLHF. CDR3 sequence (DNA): TGTGCCAGCAGCATCCGGGCCCCTAATTCACCCCTCCACTTT.

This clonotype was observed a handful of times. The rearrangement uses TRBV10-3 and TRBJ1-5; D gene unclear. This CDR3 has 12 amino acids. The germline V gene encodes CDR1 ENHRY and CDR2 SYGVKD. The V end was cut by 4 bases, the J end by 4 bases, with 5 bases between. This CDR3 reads CAISGGNQPQHF. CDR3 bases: TGTGCCATCAGTGGAGGGAATCAGCCCCAGCATTTT.